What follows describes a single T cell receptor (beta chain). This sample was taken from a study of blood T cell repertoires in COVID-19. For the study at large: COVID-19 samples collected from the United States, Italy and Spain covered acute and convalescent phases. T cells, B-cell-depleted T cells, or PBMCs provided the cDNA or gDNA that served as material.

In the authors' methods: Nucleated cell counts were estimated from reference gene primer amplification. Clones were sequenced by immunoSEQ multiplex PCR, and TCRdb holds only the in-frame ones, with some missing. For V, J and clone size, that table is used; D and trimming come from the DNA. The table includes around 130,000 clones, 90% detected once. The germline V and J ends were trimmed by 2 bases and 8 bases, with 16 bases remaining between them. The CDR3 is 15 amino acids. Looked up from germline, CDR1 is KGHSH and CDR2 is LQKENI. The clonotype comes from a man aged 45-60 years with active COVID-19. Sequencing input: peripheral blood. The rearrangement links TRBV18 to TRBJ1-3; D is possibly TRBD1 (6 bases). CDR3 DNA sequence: TGTGCCAGCTCACCAGCAGGGGCGGCTGAATACACCATATATTTT. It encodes CASSPAGAAEYTIYF.